Below, 26 T cell receptor beta chains from the same sample are listed, as sequenced in a study of blood T cell repertoires in COVID-19. Generated by immunoSEQ multiplex PCR, the TCRdb table keeps only in-frame clones and is missing some. The data contain 300,000 or so clones, about 90% of them singletons. The sample taken for sequencing was PBMCs or T cells enriched from blood (not recorded which). Source of these receptors: a woman in her forties or fifties who had been exposed to COVID-19.

This chain joins TRBV27 and TRBJ1-1; a possible D gene is TRBD1 (5 bases). CDR1 is MNHEY and CDR2 is SMNVEV in the germline V gene (reference sequence). This CDR3 spans 15 amino acids. V was cut by 8 bases and J by 3 bases, with 19 bases left in between. The CDR3 is CASQENRQWDTEAFF. The CDR3, as DNA: TGTGCCAGCCAAGAAAACCGACAGTGGGACACTGAAGCTTTCTTT.

The V call is TRBV9, the J call TRBJ2-5; TRBD1 agrees at 9 bases. Germline CDR1 is SGDLS and CDR2 is YYNGEE. With V trimmed by 3 bases and J by 5 bases, 8 bases remained unmatched. CDR3 size: 15 residues. CDR3 coding DNA: TGTGCCAGCAGCGAATCACAGGGGGCCGGGGAGACCCAGTACTTC. It encodes CASSESQGAGETQYF.

V gene TRBV6-5 combines with J gene TRBJ2-7, with a possible D match to TRBD2 (7 bases). V gave up 2 bases and J gave up 6 bases, with 11 bases separating them. CDR3 size: 13 residues. Germline CDR1 reads MNHEY; CDR2 reads SVGAGI. For the CDR3, the DNA is TGTGCCAGCAGTTACCGGGGGGCGGGCGAGCAGTACTTC. As protein: CASSYRGAGEQYF.

The chain carries TRBV3-1 (or the pseudogene TRBV3-2) and TRBJ1-6; D unclear. The CDR3 is made up of 15 amino acids. Germline loops: CDR1 LGHDT, CDR2 YNNKEL (reference sequence). V lost 2 bases and J lost 5, with 10 bases in between. The CDR3 sequence is CASSQNGVHNSPLHF. In nucleotides, the CDR3 is TGTGCCAGCAGCCAAAACGGGGTCCATAATTCACCCCTCCACTTT.

The genes are TRBV7-8 and TRBJ2-1; 10 nucleotides line up with TRBD2. Germline V CDR1 and CDR2: SGHVS, FQNEAQ. This CDR3 spans 20 amino acids. Losses at the gene ends were 3 bases for V and 4 bases for J; bases not matched to a gene: 18. DNA of the CDR3: TGTGCCAGCAGCTTTTTGACAGGGTCGGGGAGTAGCGGGGGGTACAATGAGCAGTTCTTC. Translated, it gives CASSFLTGSGSSGGYNEQFF. The full variable domain, completed using reference TRBV7-8 and TRBJ2-1, is GAGVSQSPRYKVAKRGQDVALRCDPISGHVSLFWYQQALGQGPEFLTYFQNEAQLDKSGLPSDRFFAERPEGSVSTLKIQRTQQEDSAVYLCASSFLTGSGSSGGYNEQFFGPGTRLTVL.

V is TRBV27 and J is TRBJ2-6; 10 bases map to TRBD1. This CDR3 contains 19 residues. The V gene's germline CDR1 is MNHEY and CDR2 SMNVEV (reference sequence). Unmatched junction bases numbered 10, after V lost 4 bases and J lost 1 base. The CDR3 DNA reads TGTGCCAGCAGTTCCCTCTCGGGGACAGGGGCTTCTGGGGCCAACGTCCTGACTTTC. Its translation is CASSSLSGTGASGANVLTF.

The chain links TRBV6-5 to TRBJ2-7; 12 positions agree with TRBD1. The CDR3 spans 14 residues. Germline values: CDR1 MNHEY, CDR2 SVGAGI. The V gene end was trimmed by 6 bases and the J gene end by 7 bases; junction bases not matched to a gene: 7. CDR3 in amino acids: CASSTGTGGVEQYF. CDR3 DNA: TGTGCCAGCAGCACCGGGACAGGGGGCGTTGAGCAGTACTTC.

This chain links TRBV2 with TRBJ2-2, with 9 bases matching TRBD2. This CDR3 comprises 15 residues. The germline V gene has CDR1 SNHLY and CDR2 FYNNEI. After removal of 11 bases from V and 8 bases from J, the junction contained 15 bases not matched to a gene. In nucleotides, the CDR3 is TGTGCCTCACGGCAGCTAGCGGGGAGCGGGGGGGAGCTGTTTTTT. Residues: CASRQLAGSGGELFF.

This clone was seen more than once but under ten times. The genes are TRBV2 and TRBJ2-7; 10 bases align to TRBD2. CDR3 size: 18 residues. Trimming removed 4 bases from V and 1 base from J; junction bases left unmatched: 13. The V gene's germline CDR1 is SNHLY and CDR2 FYNNEI. The CDR3 sequence: CASSGIVAGGLISYEQYF. CDR3 coding DNA: TGTGCCAGCAGTGGAATAGTAGCGGGGGGTCTGATATCCTACGAGCAGTACTTC.

This clone was found a few times. The genes are TRBV30 and TRBJ1-6; 10 bases agree with TRBD1. Per germline, CDR1 GTSNPN and CDR2 SVGIG (reference sequence). The CDR3 totals 15 residues. Trimming removed 0 bases from V and 9 bases from J; junction bases left unmatched: 5. This CDR3 reads CAWSVPGTGVSPLHF. Written as DNA, the CDR3 is TGTGCCTGGAGTGTACCCGGGACAGGGGTTTCACCCCTCCACTTT.

The chain joins TRBV29-1 to TRBJ1-2, with D perhaps TRBD1 (5 bases). CDR1 and CDR2 (germline): SQVTM, ANQGSEA. Deletions cut 3 bases from V and 7 bases from J, with 6 bases between. CDR3 length equals 10 residues. The CDR3 region has the DNA TGCAGCGTTGAGGGGGGTGGCTACACCTTC. It encodes CSVEGGGYTF.

The gene calls are TRBV30 and TRBJ1-4; no firm D call. Germline loops: CDR1 GTSNPN, CDR2 SVGIG (reference sequence). The V and J ends lost 5 bases and 2 bases respectively, with 12 bases between them. The CDR3 totals 14 residues. CDR3 DNA: TGTGCCTGGGCGCCCCTGCAGACTAATGAAAAACTGTTTTTT. This encodes CAWAPLQTNEKLFF.

Only a few counts were recorded for this clone. CDR3 DNA: TGCGCCACGGGAGGGGGGGTGGACACAGATACGCAGTATTTT. Translating it yields CATGGGVDTDTQYF. The V gene is TRBV4-1, the J gene TRBJ2-3; 8 positions agree with TRBD2. This CDR3 comprises 14 residues. The germline CDR1 and CDR2 sequences are MGHRA and YSYEKL. The ends lost 10 bases at V and 2 bases at J; junction bases unmatched: 8.

The rearrangement links TRBV6-4 to TRBJ1-1; D is undetermined. CDR1 and CDR2 from the germline V gene are MRHNA and SNTAGT. V lost 4 bases to trimming and J lost 1 base, with 10 bases between them. The CDR3 extends over 14 amino acids. The CDR3: CASSVNYRNTEAFF. Here the CDR3 DNA reads TGTGCCAGCAGTGTAAACTACCGGAACACTGAAGCTTTCTTT.

This clone was seen once. The chain is built from TRBV10-3 and TRBJ1-3; a possible D gene is TRBD1 (5 bases). This CDR3 is built from 15 residues. Germline CDR1 reads ENHRY; CDR2 reads SYGVKD. Trimming took 6 bases from V and 0 from J, leaving 12 bases between them. This chain's CDR3 is CAIRRDSNSGNTIYF. CDR3 DNA sequence: TGTGCCATCAGACGGGACTCCAACTCTGGAAACACCATATATTTT.

The genes are TRBV5-5 and TRBJ2-1; D ambiguous. V gave up 2 bases and J gave up 10 bases, with 10 bases separating them. Germline CDR1 SGHKS, CDR2 YYEKEE (reference sequence). The CDR3 sequence is 12 residues long. CDR3 region: CASSLSLQEQFF. CDR3 coding DNA: TGTGCCAGCAGCTTAAGTCTACAGGAGCAGTTCTTC.

The CDR3 coding sequence is TGTGCCAGCAGCCGGGACAGGGATCGTCCGCCCCAGCATTTT. Its translation: CASSRDRDRPPQHF. The chain uses TRBV6-5 and TRBJ1-5; 9 nucleotides align to TRBD1. CDR3 length: 14 amino acids. From germline, CDR1 is MNHEY and CDR2 SVGAGI. After removal of 6 bases from V and 9 bases from J, the junction contained 9 bases not matched to a gene.

A few counts support this clone. The chain has TRBV11-2 and TRBJ1-2; D possibly corresponds to TRBD1 (6 bases). Deletions cut 5 bases from V and 2 bases from J, with 12 bases between. This CDR3 spans 14 amino acids. Germline V gene sequence: CDR1 SGHAT, CDR2 FQNNGV. The CDR3 loop reads CASSRTGWNYGYTF. CDR3 bases: TGTGCCAGCAGCCGAACAGGGTGGAACTATGGCTACACCTTC.

The chain couples TRBV28 to TRBJ1-5; 9 bases match TRBD1. The length of the CDR3 is 15 residues. V trimming: 7 bases; J trimming: 2 bases; junction bases outside the gene matches: 6. Germline loops: CDR1 MDHEN, CDR2 SYDVKM. For the CDR3, the DNA is TGTGCCAGCACCAGAACAGGGGGCGGCAATCAGCCCCAGCATTTT. This sequence encodes CASTRTGGGNQPQHF.

The rearrangement links TRBV18 to TRBJ2-1; 14 nucleotides align to TRBD2. Germline CDR1 is KGHSH and CDR2 is LQKENI. V lost 3 bases, J lost 6 bases, and 1 base stayed unmatched. This CDR3 spans 15 amino acids. The CDR3 DNA reads TGTGCCAGCTCACCGGGACTAGCGGGGGTCAATGAGCAGTTCTTC. As protein: CASSPGLAGVNEQFF.

The J gene is TRBJ1-6, the V gene TRBV7-9, with unresolved D. The CDR3 sequence is 14 residues long. V lost 6 bases and J lost 7, with 13 bases in between. Germline V gene sequence: CDR1 SEHNR, CDR2 FQNEAQ (reference sequence). The CDR3 region has the DNA TGTGCCAGCAGGCGAGACGGGAGAAATTCACCCCTCCACTTT. Its translation: CASRRDGRNSPLHF.

V usage is TRBV9 and J usage is TRBJ2-7, with 10 positions matching TRBD2. The CDR3 extends over 15 amino acids. V gave up 3 bases and J gave up 2 bases; unmatched junction bases: 5. The germline gives CDR1 SGDLS, CDR2 YYNGEE. CDR3 coding DNA: TGTGCCAGCAGCGCAACTAGCGGGATACCCTACGAGCAGTACTTC. Translating it yields CASSATSGIPYEQYF.

CDR3 loop: CASSLVASGGNNEQFF. In nucleotides, the CDR3 is TGTGCCAGCAGCTTAGTGGCTAGCGGGGGGAACAATGAGCAGTTCTTC. The V gene is TRBV11-2, the J gene TRBJ2-1; 11 nucleotides agree with TRBD2. Trimming removed 1 base from V and 5 bases from J; junction bases left unmatched: 4. Germline CDR1 reads SGHAT; CDR2 reads FQNNGV. CDR3 length: 16 amino acids.

The rearrangement joins TRBV7-9 to TRBJ2-7; no clear D gene. Germline V lookup: CDR1 SEHNR, CDR2 FQNEAQ (reference sequence). The CDR3 length is 11 residues. V lost 4 bases to trimming and J lost 4 bases, with 5 bases between them. The CDR3, as DNA: TGTGCCAGCAGCTCCGAGTACGAGCAGTACTTC. It translates to CASSSEYEQYF. Variable domain in full (rest from reference TRBV7-9 and TRBJ2-7): DTGVSQNPRHKITKRGQNVTFRCDPISEHNRLYWYRQTLGQGPEFLTYFQNEAQLEKSRLLSDRFSAERPKGSFSTLEIQRTEQGDSAMYLCASSSEYEQYFGPGTRLTVT.

V usage is TRBV7-2 and J usage is TRBJ1-5; 7 nucleotides match TRBD1. The CDR3 spans 14 residues. J gave up 7 bases and V 4 bases, and 7 bases lay outside the gene matches. Germline V gene data show CDR1 as SGHTA and CDR2 as FQGNSA. The CDR3 sequence: CASSSDRVLQPQHF. CDR3 in DNA: TGTGCCAGCAGCTCAGACAGGGTTCTGCAGCCCCAGCATTTT.

The chain combines TRBV7-9 with TRBJ2-1; TRBD2 might be the D (6 bases). Germline values: CDR1 SEHNR, CDR2 FQNEAQ (reference sequence). The V gene lost 0 bases and the J gene lost 3 bases, with 6 bases spanning the gap. CDR3 size: 14 residues. CDR3 loop: CASSLATSYNEQFF. CDR3 in DNA: TGTGCCAGCAGCTTAGCGACTAGCTACAATGAGCAGTTCTTC.